The clone carrying this TCR beta chain was seen a handful of times. Preparing the TCRbeta library involved the use of unique molecular identifiers. TCRdb fed the PCR reads into MiXCR, producing one record per CDR3 protein. Altogether about 640,000 distinct CDR3 sequences are present, approximately 16% being singletons, with the ten largest covering approximately 1.1%. This CDR3 is 15 amino acids long. Trimming cost V 4 bases and J 4 bases; bases outside gene matches: 4. Germline assignment: CDR1 LGHNA and CDR2 YSLEER. This record belongs to a study of T-cell reconstitution after alpha-beta-depleted transplantation in children.

The V and J genes are TRBV4-3 and TRBJ2-1; TRBD2 matches 10 bases. Sequenced here: PBMCs from the stem cell graft donor, sampled from the stem cell graft. The clonotype was recovered from a human donor who donated a stem cell graft to a child with acute myeloid leukemia. CDR3 loop: CASSRTSGEYNEQFF. As DNA, the CDR3 is TGCGCCAGCAGCCGAACTAGCGGGGAATACAATGAGCAGTTCTTC.